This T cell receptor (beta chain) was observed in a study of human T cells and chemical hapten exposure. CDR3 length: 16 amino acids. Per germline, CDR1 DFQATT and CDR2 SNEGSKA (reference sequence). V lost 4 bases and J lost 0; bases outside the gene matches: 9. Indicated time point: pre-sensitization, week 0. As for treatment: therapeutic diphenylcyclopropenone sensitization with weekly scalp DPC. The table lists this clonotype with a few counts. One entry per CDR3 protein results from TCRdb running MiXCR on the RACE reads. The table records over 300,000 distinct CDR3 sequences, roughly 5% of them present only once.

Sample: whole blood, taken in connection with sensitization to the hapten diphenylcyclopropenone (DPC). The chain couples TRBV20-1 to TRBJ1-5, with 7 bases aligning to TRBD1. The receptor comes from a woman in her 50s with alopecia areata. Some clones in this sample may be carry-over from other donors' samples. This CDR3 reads CSAKSRDSDSNQPQHF. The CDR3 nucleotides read TGCAGTGCTAAATCCCGGGACAGCGATAGCAATCAGCCCCAGCATTTT.